These 9 T cell receptor beta chains were sequenced from one sample in a study of OX40 agonist ivuxolimab in advanced cancers. Sequenced by immunoSEQ multiplex PCR; TCRdb stores in-frame clones only, minus some. This table has some 80,000 clones, about 87% appearing once. The sequencing here drew on CD4+ or CD8+ T cells sorted from blood, taken in a trial of the OX40 agonist ivuxolimab. All receptors come from an adult with an advanced solid tumor such as melanoma, head and neck, liver or kidney cancer.

This rearrangement joins TRBV18 to TRBJ1-5, with a weak D call TRBD1 (5 bases). This CDR3 has 14 residues. Deletions cut 6 bases from V and 6 bases from J, with 15 bases between. CDR1 and CDR2 (germline): KGHSH, LQKENI. The CDR3: CASSWEGQGQPQHF. The CDR3 DNA reads TGTGCCAGCTCCTGGGAGGGGCAGGGTCAGCCCCAGCATTTT.

This chain joins TRBV5-1 and TRBJ1-1; D is ambiguous. The CDR3 extends over 13 amino acids. Between the trimmed V and J ends, which lost 5 bases and 3 bases, there was a span of 11 bases. Germline V gives CDR1 SGHRS, CDR2 YFSETQ. The CDR3 sequence is CASRSLADTEAFF. The CDR3 coding sequence is TGCGCCAGCAGGAGTTTGGCAGACACTGAAGCTTTCTTT. Full variable domain (missing parts from reference TRBV5-1 and TRBJ1-1): KAGVTQTPRYLIKTRGQQVTLSCSPISGHRSVSWYQQTPGQGLQFLFEYFSETQRNKGNFPGRFSGRQFSNSRSEMNVSTLELGDSALYLCASRSLADTEAFFGQGTRLTVV.

The chain joins TRBV30 to TRBJ2-5; perhaps TRBD1 as D (6 bases). Trimming removed 4 bases at V and 1 base at J, with 10 bases between. The CDR3 sequence is 13 residues long. CDR1 and CDR2 (germline): GTSNPN, SVGIG (reference sequence). The CDR3: CAWTTGIQETQYF. CDR3 DNA: TGTGCCTGGACCACAGGGATCCAAGAGACCCAGTACTTC.

The V and J genes are TRBV18 and TRBJ2-2; TRBD2 matches 11 bases. The CDR3 length is 16 residues. Germline-derived CDR1 and CDR2 are KGHSH and LQKENI. V was clipped by 5 bases and J by 5 bases; unmatched bases: 7. CDR3 nucleotide sequence: TGTGCCAGCTCATTACTAGCGGGAGTCGGTACCGGGGAGCTGTTTTTT. Protein product: CASSLLAGVGTGELFF.

This clone appeared once. This chain links TRBV4-1 with TRBJ1-2; D is uncertain. The ends were cut back, 1 base at V and 5 bases at J, with 20 bases in the middle. CDR1 MGHRA and CDR2 YSYEKL come from the germline V gene. CDR3 length equals 17 residues. Here the CDR3 DNA reads TGCGCCAGCAGCCAAGCCCGCACGGGAGACCTTTTGTATGGCTACACCTTC. Translated: CASSQARTGDLLYGYTF.

A few counts support this clone. CDR3 bases: TGCGCCAGCAAAGTCATGAACCCGAACACTGAAGCTTTCTTT. The encoded protein is CASKVMNPNTEAFF. The chain recombines TRBV5-1 with TRBJ1-1; no clear D. There are 14 residues in the CDR3. Germline CDR1 is SGHRS and CDR2 is YFSETQ. V was pared by 6 bases and J by 1 base, with 13 bases between.

This sequence joins TRBV11-2 and TRBJ2-1, with 9 bases fitting TRBD2. V lost 4 bases to trimming and J lost 4 bases; unmatched junction nucleotides: 2. There are 14 residues in the CDR3. Germline CDR1 and CDR2: SGHAT and FQNNGV. The CDR3 DNA follows: TGTGCCAGCAGCTCTCTAGCGGGGTACAATGAGCAGTTCTTC. It translates to CASSSLAGYNEQFF.

The rearrangement joins TRBV27 to TRBJ1-6, with 7 bases matching TRBD1. The CDR3 contains 17 residues. Germline trimming cut 4 bases from V and 6 bases from J; bases unmatched to any gene: 12. Looked up from germline, CDR1 is MNHEY and CDR2 is SMNVEV (reference sequence). Here the CDR3 DNA reads TGTGCCAGCAGTTCCCAGGGACAGAGTAAACGTAATTCACCCCTCCACTTT. It specifies CASSSQGQSKRNSPLHF.

V gene TRBV9 combines with J gene TRBJ2-5, with TRBD2 identical over 9 bases. Germline CDR1 SGDLS, CDR2 YYNGEE. The V gene end was trimmed by 2 bases and the J gene end by 1 base; junction bases not matched to a gene: 6. The CDR3 loop spans 16 amino acids. The CDR3 protein is CASSVGAGGTQETQYF. Here the CDR3 DNA reads TGTGCCAGCAGCGTTGGAGCGGGAGGAACCCAAGAGACCCAGTACTTC.